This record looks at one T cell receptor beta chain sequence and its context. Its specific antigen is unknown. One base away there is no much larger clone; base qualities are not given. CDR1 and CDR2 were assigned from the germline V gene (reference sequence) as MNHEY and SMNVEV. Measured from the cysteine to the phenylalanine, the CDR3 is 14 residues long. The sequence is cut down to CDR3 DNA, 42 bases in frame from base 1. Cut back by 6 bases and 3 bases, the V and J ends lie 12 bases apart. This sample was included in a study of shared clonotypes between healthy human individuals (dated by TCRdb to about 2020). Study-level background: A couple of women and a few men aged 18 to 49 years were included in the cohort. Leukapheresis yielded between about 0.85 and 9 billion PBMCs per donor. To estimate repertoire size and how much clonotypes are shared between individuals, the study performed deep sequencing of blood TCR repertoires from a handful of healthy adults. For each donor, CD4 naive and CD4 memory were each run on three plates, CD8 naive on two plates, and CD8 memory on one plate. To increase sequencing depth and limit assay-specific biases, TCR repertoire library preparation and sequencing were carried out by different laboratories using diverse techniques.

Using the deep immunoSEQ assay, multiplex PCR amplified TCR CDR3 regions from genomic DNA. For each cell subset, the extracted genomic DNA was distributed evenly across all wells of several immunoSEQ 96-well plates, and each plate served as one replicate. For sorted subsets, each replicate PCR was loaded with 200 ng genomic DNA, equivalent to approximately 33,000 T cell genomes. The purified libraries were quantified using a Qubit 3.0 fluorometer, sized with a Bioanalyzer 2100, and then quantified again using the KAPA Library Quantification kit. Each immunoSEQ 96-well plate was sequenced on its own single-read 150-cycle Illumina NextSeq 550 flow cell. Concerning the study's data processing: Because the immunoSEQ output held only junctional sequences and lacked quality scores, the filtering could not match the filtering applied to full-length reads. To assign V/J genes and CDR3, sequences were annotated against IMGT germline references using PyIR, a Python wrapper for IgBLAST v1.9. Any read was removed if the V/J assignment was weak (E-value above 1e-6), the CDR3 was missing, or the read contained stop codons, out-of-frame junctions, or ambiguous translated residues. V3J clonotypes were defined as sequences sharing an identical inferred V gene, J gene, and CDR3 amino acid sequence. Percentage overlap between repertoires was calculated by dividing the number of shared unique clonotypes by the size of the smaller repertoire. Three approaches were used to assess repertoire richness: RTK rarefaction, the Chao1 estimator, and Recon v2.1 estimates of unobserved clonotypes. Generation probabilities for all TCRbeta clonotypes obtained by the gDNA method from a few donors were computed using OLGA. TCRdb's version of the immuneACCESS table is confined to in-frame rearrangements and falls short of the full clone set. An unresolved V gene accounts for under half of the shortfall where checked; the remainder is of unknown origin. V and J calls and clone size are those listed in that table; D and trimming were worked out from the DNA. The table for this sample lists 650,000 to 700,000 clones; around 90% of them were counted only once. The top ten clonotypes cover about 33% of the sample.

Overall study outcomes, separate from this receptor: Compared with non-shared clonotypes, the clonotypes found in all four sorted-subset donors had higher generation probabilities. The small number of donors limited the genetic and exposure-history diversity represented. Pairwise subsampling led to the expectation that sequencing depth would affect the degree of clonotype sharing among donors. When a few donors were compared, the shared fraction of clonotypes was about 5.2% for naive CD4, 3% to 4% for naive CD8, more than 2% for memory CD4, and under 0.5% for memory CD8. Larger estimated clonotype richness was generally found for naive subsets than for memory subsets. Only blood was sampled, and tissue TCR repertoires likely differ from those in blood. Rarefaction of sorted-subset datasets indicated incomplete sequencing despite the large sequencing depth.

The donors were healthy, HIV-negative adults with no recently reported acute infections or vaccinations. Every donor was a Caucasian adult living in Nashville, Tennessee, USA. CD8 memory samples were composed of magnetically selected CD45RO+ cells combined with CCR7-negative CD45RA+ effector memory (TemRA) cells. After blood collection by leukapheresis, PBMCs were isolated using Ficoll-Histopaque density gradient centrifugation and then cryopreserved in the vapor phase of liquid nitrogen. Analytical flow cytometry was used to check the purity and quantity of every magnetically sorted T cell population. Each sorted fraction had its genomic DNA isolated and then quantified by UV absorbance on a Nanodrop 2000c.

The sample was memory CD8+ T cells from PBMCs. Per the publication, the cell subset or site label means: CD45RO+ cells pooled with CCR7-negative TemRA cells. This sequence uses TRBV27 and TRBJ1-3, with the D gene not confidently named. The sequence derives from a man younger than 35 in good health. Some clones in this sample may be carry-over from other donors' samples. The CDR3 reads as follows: CASSPGEIGNTIYF. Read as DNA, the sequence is TGTGCCAGCAGCCCTGGAGAGATTGGAAACACCATATATTTT.